The rows below give T cell receptor beta chains drawn from one sample of a study of CD8 T cells in Susac syndrome. MiXCR was run by TCRdb on the immunoSEQ multiplex PCR reads, yielding one entry per CDR3 protein. The data hold roughly 330,000 distinct CDR3 sequences, with about 91% observed a single time. Sequences were obtained from CD4+ T cells from PBMCs. These receptors came from a human donor with multiple sclerosis. CDR3s include the opening cysteine and the closing phenylalanine or tryptophan. The order of the fields is D gene, clone size, V gene, J gene, CDR3 protein, CDR3 DNA. The D gene is left open where the match is weak. Clone size is not always given. Where it is, it says once, few, many or a class for expanded clones.

d_gene: NA
abundance: NA
v_gene: TRBV6-2/TRBV6-3
j_gene: TRBJ2-3
CDR3aa: CASRPSARRDTQYF
CDR3nt: TGTGCCAGCAGGCCTAGCGCCCGAAGGGATACGCAGTATTTT

d_gene: TRBD2
abundance: NA
v_gene: TRBV18
j_gene: TRBJ2-7
CDR3aa: CASSPAGVPYEQYF
CDR3nt: TGTGCCAGCTCACCAGCGGGGGTTCCCTACGAGCAGTACTTC

d_gene: NA
abundance: NA
v_gene: TRBV11-2
j_gene: TRBJ2-7
CDR3aa: CASSLQQGPHEQYF
CDR3nt: TGTGCCAGCAGCTTGCAACAGGGCCCCCACGAGCAGTACTTC

d_gene: NA
abundance: NA
v_gene: TRBV7-8
j_gene: TRBJ2-2
CDR3aa: CASSLVDDTGELFF
CDR3nt: TGTGCCAGCAGCTTGGTCGACGACACCGGGGAGCTGTTTTTT

d_gene: NA
abundance: NA
v_gene: TRBV2
j_gene: TRBJ2-2
CDR3aa: CASNRLGGTGELFF
CDR3nt: TGTGCCAGCAATCGTTTAGGGGGGACCGGGGAGCTGTTTTTT

d_gene: TRBD2
abundance: NA
v_gene: TRBV7-3
j_gene: TRBJ2-3
CDR3aa: CASSYSGRAGGDTQYF
CDR3nt: TGTGCCAGCAGCTATAGCGGGAGGGCCGGTGGAGATACGCAGTATTTT

d_gene: TRBD1
abundance: few
v_gene: TRBV4-3
j_gene: TRBJ2-6
CDR3aa: CASSPNLIGQGRRNVLTF
CDR3nt: TGCGCCAGCAGCCCAAATCTTATCGGACAGGGACGGCGCAACGTCCTGACTTTC

d_gene: NA
abundance: NA
v_gene: TRBV2
j_gene: TRBJ2-2
CDR3aa: CASSQQLAPTGELFF
CDR3nt: TGTGCCAGCAGTCAACAATTAGCCCCTACCGGGGAGCTGTTTTTT

d_gene: NA
abundance: NA
v_gene: TRBV6-6
j_gene: TRBJ1-5
CDR3aa: CASRWENQPQHF
CDR3nt: TGTGCCAGCAGGTGGGAGAATCAGCCCCAGCATTTT

d_gene: NA
abundance: NA
v_gene: TRBV20-1
j_gene: TRBJ2-7
CDR3aa: CSARHAAGSDEQYF
CDR3nt: TGCAGTGCTAGACATGCGGCGGGATCGGACGAGCAGTACTTC

d_gene: NA
abundance: NA
v_gene: TRBV12-3/TRBV12-4
j_gene: TRBJ2-5
CDR3aa: CASSSQGSPETQYF
CDR3nt: TGTGCCAGCAGTTCCCAGGGTAGCCCGGAGACCCAGTACTTC

d_gene: TRBD2
abundance: NA
v_gene: TRBV20-1
j_gene: TRBJ2-4
CDR3aa: CSARWGGIENIQYF
CDR3nt: TGCAGTGCTAGGTGGGGGGGTATAGAAAACATTCAGTACTTC

d_gene: NA
abundance: NA
v_gene: TRBV3-1
j_gene: TRBJ1-4
CDR3aa: CASSQGRPGKLFF
CDR3nt: TGTGCCAGCAGCCAGGGACGCCCGGGAAAACTGTTTTTT

d_gene: TRBD1
abundance: NA
v_gene: TRBV5-1
j_gene: TRBJ2-3
CDR3aa: CASSITPGTGALIALF
CDR3nt: TGCGCCAGCAGCATCACCCCCGGGACAGGGGCCCTAATCGCACTTTTT

d_gene: NA
abundance: NA
v_gene: TRBV20-1
j_gene: TRBJ2-3
CDR3aa: CSGRGAGTKGHTDTQYF
CDR3nt: TGCAGTGGCCGGGGGGCCGGGACTAAAGGCCACACAGATACGCAGTATTTT

d_gene: NA
abundance: NA
v_gene: TRBV2
j_gene: TRBJ1-1
CDR3aa: CATLRGTPSGAFF
CDR3nt: TGTGCCACCCTTAGAGGGACACCCTCGGGAGCTTTCTTT